Presented here are 10 T cell receptor beta chains from one specimen sequenced in a study of blood T cell repertoires in COVID-19. Some clones are missing from TCRdb's copy, which holds only in-frame ones; the method was immunoSEQ multiplex PCR. The sample contains 160,000 or so clones, roughly 84% of which appear only once. The sample taken for sequencing was PBMCs or T cells enriched from blood (not recorded which). All receptors come from a man aged 55 to 69 who had recovered from COVID-19.

The rearrangement joins TRBV5-1 to TRBJ1-1; no reliable D call. The V gene's germline CDR1 is SGHRS and CDR2 YFSETQ. There are 12 residues in the CDR3. V was clipped by 1 base and J by 7 bases, with 8 bases between them. The CDR3 DNA reads as TGCGCCAGCAGCTTGATAGGACTTGAAGCTTTCTTT. Protein sequence: CASSLIGLEAFF.

The J gene is TRBJ1-1, the V gene TRBV6-5; 8 bases line up with TRBD1. The V segment lost 4 bases and the J segment 5 bases; nucleotides outside the gene matches: 6. The CDR3 runs 14 residues. Germline values: CDR1 MNHEY, CDR2 SVGAGI. CDR3 in DNA: TGTGCCAGCAGTTCCCAGGGGGCGCGTACTGAAGCTTTCTTT. The encoded protein is CASSSQGARTEAFF.

The gene calls are TRBV3-1 (or the pseudogene TRBV3-2) and TRBJ2-2; TRBD2 agrees at 8 bases. This CDR3 comprises 14 residues. Germline values: CDR1 LGHDT, CDR2 YNNKEL (reference sequence). Trimming cost V 2 bases and J 5 bases; bases outside gene matches: 1. CDR3 sequence reads: CASSQRGGTGELFF. The CDR3 nucleotides are TGTGCCAGCAGCCAACGGGGGGGGACCGGGGAGCTGTTTTTT.

The chain employs TRBV5-1 and TRBJ2-7, with a weak D call TRBD2 (5 bases). The CDR3 is 14 amino acids. CDR1 is SGHRS, CDR2 YFSETQ, per germline. V lost 4 bases, J lost 5 bases, and 16 bases lay in between. The CDR3 here is CASSTPPRGNEQYF. Written as DNA, the CDR3 is TGCGCCAGCAGCACCCCCCCCAGAGGGAACGAGCAGTACTTC.

The V and J genes are TRBV29-1 and TRBJ2-4; TRBD1 might be the D (6 bases). V lost 4 bases, J lost 6 bases, and 13 bases lay in between. The CDR3 has 13 amino acids. Per the germline V gene, CDR1 is SQVTM and CDR2 is ANQGSEA. CDR3: CSVAPGHGNIQYF. DNA for the CDR3: TGCAGCGTTGCCCCGGGACACGGAAACATTCAGTACTTC.

V is TRBV27 and J is TRBJ1-2; no reliable D call. The CDR3 is 17 residues long. Germline V gene data show CDR1 as MNHEY and CDR2 as SMNVEV (reference sequence). V dropped 5 bases and J dropped 5 bases, with 24 bases sitting between them. Written as DNA, the CDR3 is TGTGCCAGCAGTATTAATGCTTTGGTGGGGAGCCCGTATGGCTACACCTTC. This translates into CASSINALVGSPYGYTF.

This chain connects TRBV28 to TRBJ2-7, with a tentative D call TRBD2 (6 bases). The CDR3 runs to 12 residues. Germline V gene lookup returns CDR1 MDHEN and CDR2 SYDVKM. V dropped 3 bases and J dropped 7 bases, with 10 bases sitting between them. The CDR3 DNA is TGTGCCAGCAGTTTCGACGGGGGTGAGCAGTACTTC. Its translation: CASSFDGGEQYF.

The chain combines TRBV10-1 with TRBJ2-1; 10 bases align to TRBD2. V was clipped by 6 bases and J by 6 bases; unmatched bases: 2. The CDR3 runs to 13 residues. The germline V gene encodes CDR1 WNHNN and CDR2 SYGVQD (reference sequence). In DNA form, the CDR3 reads TGCGCCAGCAGGTTAGCGGGGGGCAATGAGCAGTTCTTC. Its translation: CASRLAGGNEQFF.

The chain employs TRBV19 and TRBJ2-4; maybe TRBD1 (5 bases). The CDR3 totals 14 residues. Trimming stripped 7 bases from V and 2 bases from J, with 12 bases between. Germline V gene sequence: CDR1 LNHDA, CDR2 SQIVND (reference sequence). In nucleotides, the CDR3 is TGTGCCAGTAATGTTGCAGGGTCCAAAAACATTCAGTACTTC. Amino acids: CASNVAGSKNIQYF.

J is TRBJ1-2 and V is TRBV2; D gene ambiguous. The CDR3 extends over 14 amino acids. Trimming removed 6 bases from V and 2 bases from J, with 13 bases in between. Germline loops: CDR1 SNHLY, CDR2 FYNNEI. The CDR3 sequence: CASRESQRNYGYTF. CDR3 nucleotide sequence: TGTGCCAGCAGGGAATCACAGCGGAACTATGGCTACACCTTC.